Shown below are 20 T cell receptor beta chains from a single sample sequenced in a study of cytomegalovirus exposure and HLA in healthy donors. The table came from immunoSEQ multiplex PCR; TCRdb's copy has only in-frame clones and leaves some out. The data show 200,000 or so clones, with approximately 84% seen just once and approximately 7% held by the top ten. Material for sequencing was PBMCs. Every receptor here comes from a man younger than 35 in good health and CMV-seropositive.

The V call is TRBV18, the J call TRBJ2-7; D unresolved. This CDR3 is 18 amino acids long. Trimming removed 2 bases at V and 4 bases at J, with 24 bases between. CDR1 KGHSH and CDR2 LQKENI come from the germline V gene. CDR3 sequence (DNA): TGTGCCAGCTCACCAAATTTCCCTCTAGGCATATCTCCATACGAGCAGTACTTC. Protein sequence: CASSPNFPLGISPYEQYF.

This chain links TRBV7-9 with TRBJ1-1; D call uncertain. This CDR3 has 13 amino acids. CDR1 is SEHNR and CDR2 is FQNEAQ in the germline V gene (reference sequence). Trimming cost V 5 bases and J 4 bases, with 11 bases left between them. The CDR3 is CASSLYGVTEAFF. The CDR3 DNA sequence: TGTGCCAGCAGCCTTTACGGTGTCACTGAAGCTTTCTTT.

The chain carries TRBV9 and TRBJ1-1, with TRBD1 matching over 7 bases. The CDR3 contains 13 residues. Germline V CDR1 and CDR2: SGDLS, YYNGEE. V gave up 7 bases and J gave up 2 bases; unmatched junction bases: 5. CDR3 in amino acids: CASARGINTEAFF. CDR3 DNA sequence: TGTGCCAGCGCCAGGGGGATTAACACTGAAGCTTTCTTT.

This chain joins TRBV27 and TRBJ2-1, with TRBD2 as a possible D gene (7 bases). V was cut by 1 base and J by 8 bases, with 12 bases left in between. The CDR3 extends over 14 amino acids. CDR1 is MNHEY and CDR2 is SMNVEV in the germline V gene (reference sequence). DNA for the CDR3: TGTGCCAGCAGTTTATGGGGGGGCAGCGATGAGCAGTTCTTC. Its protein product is CASSLWGGSDEQFF.

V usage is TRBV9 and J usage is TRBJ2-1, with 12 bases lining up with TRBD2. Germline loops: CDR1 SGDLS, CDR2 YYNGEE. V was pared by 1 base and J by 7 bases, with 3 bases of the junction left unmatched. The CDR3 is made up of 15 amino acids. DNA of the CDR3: TGTGCCAGCAGCGTAATGACTAGCGGGAGAAATGAGCAGTTCTTC. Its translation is CASSVMTSGRNEQFF. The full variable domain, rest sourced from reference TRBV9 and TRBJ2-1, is DSGVTQTPKHLITATGQRVTLRCSPRSGDLSVYWYQQSLDQGLQFLIQYYNGEERAKGNILERFSAQQFPDLHSELNLSSLELGDSALYFCASSVMTSGRNEQFFGPGTRLTVL.

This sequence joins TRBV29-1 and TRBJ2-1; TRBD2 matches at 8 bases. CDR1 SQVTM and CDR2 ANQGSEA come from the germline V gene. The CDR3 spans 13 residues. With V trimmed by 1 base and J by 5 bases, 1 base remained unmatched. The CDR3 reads CSVEVAGHNEQFF. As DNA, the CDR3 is TGCAGCGTTGAAGTAGCGGGACACAATGAGCAGTTCTTC.

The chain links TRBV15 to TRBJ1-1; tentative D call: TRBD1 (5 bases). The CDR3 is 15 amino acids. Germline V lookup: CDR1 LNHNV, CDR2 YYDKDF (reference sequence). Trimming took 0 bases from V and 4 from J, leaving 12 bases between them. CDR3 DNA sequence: TGTGCCACCAGCAGAGAGTCTTTGGGGCTCACTGAAGCTTTCTTT. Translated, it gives CATSRESLGLTEAFF. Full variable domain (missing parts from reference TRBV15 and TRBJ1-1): DAMVIQNPRYQVTQFGKPVTLSCSQTLNHNVMYWYQQKSSQAPKLLFHYYDKDFNNEADTPDNFQSRRPNTSFCFLDIRSPGLGDTAMYLCATSRESLGLTEAFFGQGTRLTVV.

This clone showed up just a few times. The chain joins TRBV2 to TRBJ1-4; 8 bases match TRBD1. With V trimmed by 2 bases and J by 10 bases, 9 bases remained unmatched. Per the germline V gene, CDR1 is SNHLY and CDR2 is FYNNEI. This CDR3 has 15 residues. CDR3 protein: CASSESTGGMGKLFF. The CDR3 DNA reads TGTGCCAGCAGTGAATCTACAGGGGGAATGGGAAAACTGTTTTTT.

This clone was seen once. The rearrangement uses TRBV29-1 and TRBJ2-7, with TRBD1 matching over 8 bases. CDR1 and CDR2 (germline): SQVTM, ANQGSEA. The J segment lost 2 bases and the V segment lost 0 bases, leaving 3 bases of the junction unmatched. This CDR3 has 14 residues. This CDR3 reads CSVEERGQAYEQYF. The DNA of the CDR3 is TGCAGCGTTGAAGAGCGGGGACAGGCCTACGAGCAGTACTTC.

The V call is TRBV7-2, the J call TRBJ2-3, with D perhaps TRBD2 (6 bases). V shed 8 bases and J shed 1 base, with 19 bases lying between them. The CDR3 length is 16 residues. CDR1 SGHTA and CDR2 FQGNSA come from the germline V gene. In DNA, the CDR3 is TGTGCCAGCGTACTTGGACTACCCGGAGGCACAGATACGCAGTATTTT. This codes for CASVLGLPGGTDTQYF.

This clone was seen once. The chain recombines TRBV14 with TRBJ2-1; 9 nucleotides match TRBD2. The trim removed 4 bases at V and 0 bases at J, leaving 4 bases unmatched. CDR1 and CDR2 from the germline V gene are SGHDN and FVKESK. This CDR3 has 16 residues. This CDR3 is CASSPLAGISYNEQFF. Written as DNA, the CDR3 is TGTGCCAGCAGCCCCCTAGCGGGGATCTCCTACAATGAGCAGTTCTTC.

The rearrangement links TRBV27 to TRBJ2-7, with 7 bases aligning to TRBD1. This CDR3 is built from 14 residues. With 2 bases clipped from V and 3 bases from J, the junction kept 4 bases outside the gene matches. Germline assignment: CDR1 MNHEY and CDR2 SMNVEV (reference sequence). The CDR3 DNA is TGTGCCAGCAGTTTAGCGACAGGGTACTACGAGCAGTACTTC. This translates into CASSLATGYYEQYF.

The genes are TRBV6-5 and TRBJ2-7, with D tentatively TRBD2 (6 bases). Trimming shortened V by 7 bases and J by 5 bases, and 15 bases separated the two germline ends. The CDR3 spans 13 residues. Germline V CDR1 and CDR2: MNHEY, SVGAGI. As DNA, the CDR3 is TGTGCCAGCACCCGGGGACTCAAGGACGAGCAGTACTTC. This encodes CASTRGLKDEQYF.

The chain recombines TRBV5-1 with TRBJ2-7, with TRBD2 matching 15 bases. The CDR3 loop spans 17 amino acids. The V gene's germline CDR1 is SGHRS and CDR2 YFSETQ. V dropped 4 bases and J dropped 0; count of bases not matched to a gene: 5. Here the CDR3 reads CASSPGTSGGNSYEQYF. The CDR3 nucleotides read TGCGCCAGCAGCCCCGGGACTAGCGGGGGGAACTCCTACGAGCAGTACTTC.

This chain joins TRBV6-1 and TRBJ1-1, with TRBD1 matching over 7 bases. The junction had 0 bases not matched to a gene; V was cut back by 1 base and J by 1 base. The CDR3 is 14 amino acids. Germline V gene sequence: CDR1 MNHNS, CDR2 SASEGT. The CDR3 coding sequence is TGTGCCAGCAGTGAAGGGACAGGGAACACTGAAGCTTTCTTT. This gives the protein CASSEGTGNTEAFF.

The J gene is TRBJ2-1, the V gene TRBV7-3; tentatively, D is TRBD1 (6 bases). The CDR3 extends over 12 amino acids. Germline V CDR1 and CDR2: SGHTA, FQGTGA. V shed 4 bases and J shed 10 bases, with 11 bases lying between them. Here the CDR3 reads CASSSSGEEQFF. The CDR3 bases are TGTGCCAGCAGCTCATCAGGGGAGGAGCAGTTCTTC. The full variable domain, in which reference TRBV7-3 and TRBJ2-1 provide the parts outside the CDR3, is GAGVSQTPSNKVTEKGKYVELRCDPISGHTALYWYRQSLGQGPEFLIYFQGTGAADDSGLPNDRFFAVRPEGSVSTLKIQRTERGDSAVYLCASSSSGEEQFFGPGTRLTVL.

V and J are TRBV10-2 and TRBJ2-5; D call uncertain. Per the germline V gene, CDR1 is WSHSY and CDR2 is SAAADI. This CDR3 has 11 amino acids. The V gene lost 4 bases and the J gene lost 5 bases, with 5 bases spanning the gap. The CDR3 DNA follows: TGCGCCAGCAGTGTCGTGGAGACCCAGTACTTC. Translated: CASSVVETQYF.

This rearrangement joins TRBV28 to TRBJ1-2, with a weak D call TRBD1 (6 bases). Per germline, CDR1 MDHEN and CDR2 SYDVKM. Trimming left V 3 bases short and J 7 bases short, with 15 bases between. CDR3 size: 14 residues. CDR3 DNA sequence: TGTGCCAGCAGTTTCGCGGGGGCGCCGCGTGGCTACACCTTC. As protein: CASSFAGAPRGYTF.

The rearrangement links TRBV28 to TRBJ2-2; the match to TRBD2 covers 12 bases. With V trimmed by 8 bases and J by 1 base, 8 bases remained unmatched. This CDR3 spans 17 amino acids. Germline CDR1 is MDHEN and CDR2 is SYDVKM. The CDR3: CASRSPTSGRNTGELFF. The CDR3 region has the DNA TGTGCCAGCCGGTCCCCGACTAGCGGGAGGAACACCGGGGAGCTGTTTTTT.

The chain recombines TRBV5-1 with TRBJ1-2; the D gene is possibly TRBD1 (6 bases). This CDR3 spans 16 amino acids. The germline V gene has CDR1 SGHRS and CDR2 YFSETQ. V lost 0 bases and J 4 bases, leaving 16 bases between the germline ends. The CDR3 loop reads CASSLGGYRDGYGYTF. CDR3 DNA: TGCGCCAGCAGCTTGGGGGGATACAGGGACGGCTATGGCTACACCTTC.